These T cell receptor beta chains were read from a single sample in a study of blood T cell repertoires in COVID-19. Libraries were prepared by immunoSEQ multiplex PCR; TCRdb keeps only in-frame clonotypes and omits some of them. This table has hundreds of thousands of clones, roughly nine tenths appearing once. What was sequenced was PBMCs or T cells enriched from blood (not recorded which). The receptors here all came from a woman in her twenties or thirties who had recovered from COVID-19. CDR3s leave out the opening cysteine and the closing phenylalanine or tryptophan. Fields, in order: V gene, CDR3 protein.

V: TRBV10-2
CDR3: AVVLQGYSNQPQH

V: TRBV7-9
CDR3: ASSSPNRGGGYT

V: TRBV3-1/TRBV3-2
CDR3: ASSRTSGSGYNEQF

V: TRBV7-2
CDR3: ASSLYREQF

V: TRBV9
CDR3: ASSYGTNYGYT

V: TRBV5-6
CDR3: ASSPLTSDTGELF

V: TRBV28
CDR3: ASGPPGGNYGYT

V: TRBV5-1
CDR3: ASSLRTSEPPRELF

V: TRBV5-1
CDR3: ASSLVSGVRYEQY

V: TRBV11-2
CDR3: ASSLEPTGNYGYT

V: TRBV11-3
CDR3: ASSLGISLTDTQY

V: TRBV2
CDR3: ASTGPGATEAF

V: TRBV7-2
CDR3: ASSLWREMSETQY

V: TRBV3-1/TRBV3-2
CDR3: ASSQGLAGEYSTDTQY

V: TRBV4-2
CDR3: ASSGRLAETYEQY

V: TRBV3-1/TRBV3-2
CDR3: ASSLRTASEKLF

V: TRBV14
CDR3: ASSQVQLPTYEQY

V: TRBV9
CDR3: ASAPTGGNTGELF

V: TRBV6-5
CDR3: ASSRTGTGDSPLH

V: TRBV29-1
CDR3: SVDSGTEGYEQY

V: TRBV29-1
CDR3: SVEGDRAGYGYT

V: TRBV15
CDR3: ATSRDLSGAIGYT

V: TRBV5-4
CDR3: ASSKRTSGSSYNEQF

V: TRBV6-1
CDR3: ASSEWLEGSSEQY

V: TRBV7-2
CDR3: ASSLDREPPLH

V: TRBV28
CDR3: ASGPFPYEQY

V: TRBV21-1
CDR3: ASSKVRSGSQETQY

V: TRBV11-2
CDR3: ASSPSDRGTEKLF

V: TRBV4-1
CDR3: ASSTQTGSYEQY

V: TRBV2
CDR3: ASRPGTSGRPYNEQF

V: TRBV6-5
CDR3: ASKDSYQETQY

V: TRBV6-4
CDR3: ASSDYLGDVRETQY

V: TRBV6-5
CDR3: ASRVTGGNTEAF

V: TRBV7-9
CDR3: ASSGRDRGPGELF

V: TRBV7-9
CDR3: ASSTPIAQGASTDTQY